A selection of T cell receptor beta chains follows, all from one sample in a study of blood T cell repertoires in COVID-19. Using immunoSEQ multiplex PCR, the repertoire was profiled, and TCRdb retains in-frame clones only, with some absent. The sample contains 300,000 or so clones, roughly nine tenths of which appear only once. The sample taken for sequencing was PBMCs or T cells enriched from blood (not recorded which). These receptors came from a man between 60 and 70 years old who had recovered from COVID-19. Both conserved end residues are trimmed from each CDR3.

j_call | v_call | cdr3_aa
TRBJ2-3 | TRBV3-1/TRBV3-2 | ASSQGGGTTQY
TRBJ1-6 | TRBV5-6 | ASSLSVDSPLH
TRBJ2-7 | TRBV5-6 | ASRENVGRYEQY
TRBJ2-1 | TRBV18 | ASSPLAGVQNEQF
TRBJ2-2 | TRBV7-8 | ASRTGGIGELF
TRBJ1-2 | TRBV2 | ASRWTGRIDGYT
TRBJ2-5 | TRBV3-1/TRBV3-2 | ASSPRELGTSGETQY
TRBJ2-1 | TRBV18 | ASSSVRYNEQF
TRBJ2-6 | TRBV18 | ASSPGGFGANVLT
TRBJ2-3 | TRBV19 | ASSPGGLADTQY
TRBJ1-1 | TRBV30 | AWNDKGVVAEAF
TRBJ2-7 | TRBV19 | ASRTGTASYEQY
TRBJ1-6 | TRBV10-3 | AIRQGTGNNSPLH
TRBJ2-2 | TRBV9 | ASSPRGTGELF
TRBJ1-6 | TRBV15 | ATSRGAEDSSYNSPLH
TRBJ1-1 | TRBV7-8 | ASSLGGGSEAF
TRBJ2-1 | TRBV19 | ASRSGTGFL
TRBJ1-1 | TRBV19 | ASTARDRDMNTEAF
TRBJ2-1 | TRBV30 | AWSTDRGYNEQF
TRBJ2-7 | TRBV11-2 | ASSFMYEQY
TRBJ2-5 | TRBV5-4 | ASSQGAGGQETQY
TRBJ1-2 | TRBV19 | ASSMGGGGGYT
TRBJ2-2 | TRBV4-1 | ASSQDTLPAAGATGELF
TRBJ1-5 | TRBV19 | ASMRGVGNQPQH
TRBJ1-4 | TRBV9 | ASSVGGRVGEKLF
TRBJ1-3 | TRBV12-3/TRBV12-4 | ASSQQGRDTIY
TRBJ2-3 | TRBV27 | ASSPERLAGGPHTQY
TRBJ1-2 | TRBV7-9 | ASSLAGQGRIDYGYT
TRBJ2-3 | TRBV7-3 | ASSSRVGDTQY
TRBJ1-1 | TRBV10-3 | AISVDRGTEAF
TRBJ2-5 | TRBV19 | ASSRGDRVGETQY
TRBJ2-7 | TRBV6-5 | ASRRGDPSSYEQY
TRBJ2-7 | TRBV29-1 | SVELPGSYEQY
TRBJ2-5 | TRBV12-5 | ASGLGLAGVETQY
TRBJ1-1 | TRBV7-6 | ASSLGRATTEAF
TRBJ1-6 | TRBV12-3/TRBV12-4 | ASSLTSSPLH
TRBJ1-1 | TRBV11-3 | ASSLDQGATRNTEAF
TRBJ1-4 | TRBV29-1 | SVEGTSTNEKLF
TRBJ2-7 | TRBV30 | AWSRGFEYEQY
TRBJ2-1 | TRBV5-1 | ASSPGQGNNEQF
TRBJ2-7 | TRBV12-3/TRBV12-4 | ASRTGTVLEQY
TRBJ1-2 | TRBV12-3/TRBV12-4 | ASSRQDTYGYT